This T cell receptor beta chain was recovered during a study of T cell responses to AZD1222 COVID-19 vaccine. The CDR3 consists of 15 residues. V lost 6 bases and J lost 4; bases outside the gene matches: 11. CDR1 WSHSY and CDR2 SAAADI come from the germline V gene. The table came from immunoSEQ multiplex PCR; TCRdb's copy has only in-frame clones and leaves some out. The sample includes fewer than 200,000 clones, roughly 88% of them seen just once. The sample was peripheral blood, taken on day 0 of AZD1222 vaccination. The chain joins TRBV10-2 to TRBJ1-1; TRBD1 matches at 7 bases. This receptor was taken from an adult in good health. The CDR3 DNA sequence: TGCGCCAGCAGAGAGGGGCAGGGGGTTAGCACTGAAGCTTTCTTT. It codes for CASREGQGVSTEAFF.